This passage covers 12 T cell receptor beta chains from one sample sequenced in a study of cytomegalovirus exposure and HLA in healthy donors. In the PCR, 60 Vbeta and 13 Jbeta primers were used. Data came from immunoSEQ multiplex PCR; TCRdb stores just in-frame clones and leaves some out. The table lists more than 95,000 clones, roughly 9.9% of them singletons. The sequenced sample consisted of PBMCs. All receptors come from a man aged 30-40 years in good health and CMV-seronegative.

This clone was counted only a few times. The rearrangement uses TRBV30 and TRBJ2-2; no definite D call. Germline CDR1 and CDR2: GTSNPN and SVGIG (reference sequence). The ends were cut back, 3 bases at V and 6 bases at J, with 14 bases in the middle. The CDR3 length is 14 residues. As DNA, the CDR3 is TGTGCCTGGAGGAGGCAGTTGCGGTCCGGGGAGCTGTTTTTT. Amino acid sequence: CAWRRQLRSGELFF.

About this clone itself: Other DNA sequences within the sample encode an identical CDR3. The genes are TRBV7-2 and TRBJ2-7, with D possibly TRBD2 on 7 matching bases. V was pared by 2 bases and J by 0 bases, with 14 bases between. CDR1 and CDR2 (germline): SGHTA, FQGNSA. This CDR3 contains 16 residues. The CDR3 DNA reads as TGTGCCAGCAGCTTAAGGGGCGGGGGCTCCTCCTACGAGCAGTACTTC. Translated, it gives CASSLRGGGSSYEQYF.

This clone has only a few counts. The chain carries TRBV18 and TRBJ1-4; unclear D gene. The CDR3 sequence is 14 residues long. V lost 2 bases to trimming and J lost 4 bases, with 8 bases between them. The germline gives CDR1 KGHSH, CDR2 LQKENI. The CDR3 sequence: CASSPGQLNEKLFF. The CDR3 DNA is TGTGCCAGCTCACCAGGGCAGCTTAATGAAAAACTGTTTTTT.

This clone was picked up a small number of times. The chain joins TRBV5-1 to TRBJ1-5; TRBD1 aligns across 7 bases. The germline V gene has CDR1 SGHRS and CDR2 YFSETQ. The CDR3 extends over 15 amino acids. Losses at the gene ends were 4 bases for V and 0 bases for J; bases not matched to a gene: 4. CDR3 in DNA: TGCGCCAGCAGCGTTGACAGGGTTAGCAATCAGCCCCAGCATTTT. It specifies CASSVDRVSNQPQHF.

CDR3 nucleotide sequence: TGTGCCAGCAGCCGCCTAGGGGAGGAGGTCACTGAAGCTTTCTTT. Protein sequence: CASSRLGEEVTEAFF. The chain recombines TRBV9 with TRBJ1-1; D is possibly TRBD1 (5 bases). The CDR3 length is 15 residues. The V and J ends lost 4 bases and 4 bases respectively, with 17 bases between them. Germline CDR1 reads SGDLS; CDR2 reads YYNGEE.

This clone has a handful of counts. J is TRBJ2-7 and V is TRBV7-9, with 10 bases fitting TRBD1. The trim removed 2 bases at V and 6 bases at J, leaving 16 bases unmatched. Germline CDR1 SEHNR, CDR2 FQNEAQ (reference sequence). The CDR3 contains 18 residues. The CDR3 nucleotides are TGTGCCAGCAGCTTAATCTTGACCGGGACAGGGGCTTTTGGCGAGCAGTACTTC. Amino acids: CASSLILTGTGAFGEQYF.

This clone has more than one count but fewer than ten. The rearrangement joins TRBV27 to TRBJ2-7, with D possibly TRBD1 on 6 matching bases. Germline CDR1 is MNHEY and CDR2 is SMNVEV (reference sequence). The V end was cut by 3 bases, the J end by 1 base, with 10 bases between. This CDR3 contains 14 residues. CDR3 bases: TGTGCCAGCAGTTTGATCGACAGGTCCTACGAGCAGTACTTC. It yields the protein CASSLIDRSYEQYF.

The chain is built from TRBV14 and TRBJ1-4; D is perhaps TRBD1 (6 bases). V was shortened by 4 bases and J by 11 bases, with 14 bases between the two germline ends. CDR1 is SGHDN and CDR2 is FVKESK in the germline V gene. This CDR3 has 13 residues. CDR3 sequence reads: CASSPQGGGKLFF. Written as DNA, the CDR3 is TGTGCCAGCAGCCCCCAGGGAGGGGGTAAACTGTTTTTT.

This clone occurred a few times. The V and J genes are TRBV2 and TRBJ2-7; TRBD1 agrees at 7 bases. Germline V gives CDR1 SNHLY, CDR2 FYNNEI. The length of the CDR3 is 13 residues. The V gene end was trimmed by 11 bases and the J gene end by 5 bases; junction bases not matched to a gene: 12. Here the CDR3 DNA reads TGTGCCGTACAGGGGTACAGGGACCACGAGCAGTACTTC. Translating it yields CAVQGYRDHEQYF. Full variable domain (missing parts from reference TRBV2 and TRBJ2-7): EPEVTQTPSHQVTQMGQEVILRCVPISNHLYFYWYRQILGQKVEFLVSFYNNEISEKSEIFDDQFSVERPDGSNFTLKIRSTKLEDSAMYFCAVQGYRDHEQYFGPGTRLTVT.

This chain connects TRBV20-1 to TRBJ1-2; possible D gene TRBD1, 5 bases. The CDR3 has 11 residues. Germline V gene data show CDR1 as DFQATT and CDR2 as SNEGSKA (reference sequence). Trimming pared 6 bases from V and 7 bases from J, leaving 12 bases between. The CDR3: CSASRGSGYTF. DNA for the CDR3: TGCAGTGCGTCAAGGGGCTCTGGCTACACCTTC.

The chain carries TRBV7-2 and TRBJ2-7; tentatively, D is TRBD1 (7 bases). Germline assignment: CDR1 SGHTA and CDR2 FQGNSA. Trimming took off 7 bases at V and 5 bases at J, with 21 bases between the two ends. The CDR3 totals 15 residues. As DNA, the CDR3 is TGTGCCAGCATCCAGGGGGGACAGTTAACCCACGAGCAGTACTTC. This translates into CASIQGGQLTHEQYF.

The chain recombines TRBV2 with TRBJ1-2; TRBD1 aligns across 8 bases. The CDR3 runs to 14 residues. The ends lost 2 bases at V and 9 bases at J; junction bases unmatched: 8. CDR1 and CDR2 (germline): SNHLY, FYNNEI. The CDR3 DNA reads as TGTGCCAGCAGTGAAAGGACAGGGATTTGGAGCTACACCTTC. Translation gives CASSERTGIWSYTF.